One sample yielded the 7 T cell receptor beta chains listed below, sequenced in a study of blood T cell repertoires in COVID-19. The table came from immunoSEQ multiplex PCR; TCRdb's copy has only in-frame clones and leaves some out. The table records some 180,000 clones, around 83% of them present only once. Source material: PBMCs or T cells enriched from blood (not recorded which). The receptors were gathered from a woman aged 40 to 49 in a cohort exposed to, infected with or recovered from COVID-19 (not recorded which).

This clone was detected only a few times. The chain employs TRBV2 and TRBJ2-5; 8 positions agree with TRBD1. The germline V gene encodes CDR1 SNHLY and CDR2 FYNNEI. J gave up 2 bases and V 8 bases, and 10 bases lay outside the gene matches. The CDR3 is made up of 15 amino acids. CDR3 region: CASRTGQGRQETQYF. CDR3 sequence (DNA): TGTGCCAGCCGAACCGGACAGGGCCGACAAGAGACCCAGTACTTC.

This clone was seen a handful of times. CDR3 in amino acids: CASKTGGTYEQYF. The CDR3 DNA follows: TGTGCCAGCAAGACAGGGGGGACCTACGAGCAGTACTTC. V and J are TRBV6-4 and TRBJ2-7, with 9 bases matching TRBD1. J lost 2 bases, V lost 7 bases, and 3 bases had no gene match. The germline CDR1 and CDR2 sequences are MRHNA and SNTAGT. The CDR3 consists of 13 residues.

The genes are TRBV4-2 and TRBJ2-2; weak D call: TRBD1 (5 bases). The CDR3 is 17 residues long. Trimming stripped 0 bases from V and 0 bases from J, with 11 bases between. Germline assignment: CDR1 LGHNA and CDR2 YNFKEQ. This chain's CDR3 is CASSQEYRTANTGELFF. The DNA of the CDR3 is TGTGCCAGCAGCCAAGAATACAGGACCGCGAACACCGGGGAGCTGTTTTTT.

The chain has TRBV2 and TRBJ2-7, with D maybe TRBD1 (6 bases). Germline V gives CDR1 SNHLY, CDR2 FYNNEI. Deletions cut 6 bases from V and 2 bases from J, with 11 bases between. This CDR3 region has 13 residues. As DNA, the CDR3 is TGTGCCAGCAGCCGACAGGAAACCTACGAGCAGTACTTC. Protein sequence: CASSRQETYEQYF.

With regard to this clone: This CDR3 is also generated by other DNA sequences in the sample. The V gene is TRBV5-6, the J gene TRBJ1-3; D gene unclear. Trimming took 1 base from V and 0 from J, leaving 8 bases between them. This CDR3 is 15 amino acids long. Per germline, CDR1 SGHDT and CDR2 YYEEEE. This chain's CDR3 is CASSLWRSSGNTIYF. CDR3 nucleotide sequence: TGTGCCAGCAGCTTGTGGAGGAGCTCTGGAAACACCATATATTTT.

The chain joins TRBV6-5 to TRBJ2-7; D possibly corresponds to TRBD1 (5 bases). The V and J ends lost 4 bases and 6 bases respectively, with 13 bases between them. The CDR3 length is 13 residues. The germline CDR1 and CDR2 sequences are MNHEY and SVGAGI. The DNA of the CDR3 is TGTGCCAGCAGTTCCCGAACAGGCGGCGAGCAGTACTTC. Translating it yields CASSSRTGGEQYF.

This clone appeared a few times. The CDR3 bases are TGTGCCACCAGTGATTTGGGCCAGAACACCGGGGAGCTGTTTTTT. Translated, it gives CATSDLGQNTGELFF. V is TRBV24-1 and J is TRBJ2-2; D is uncertain. The CDR3 contains 15 residues. Germline lookup yields CDR1 KGHDR and CDR2 SFDVKD. The V gene lost 0 bases and the J gene lost 1 base, with 5 bases spanning the gap.